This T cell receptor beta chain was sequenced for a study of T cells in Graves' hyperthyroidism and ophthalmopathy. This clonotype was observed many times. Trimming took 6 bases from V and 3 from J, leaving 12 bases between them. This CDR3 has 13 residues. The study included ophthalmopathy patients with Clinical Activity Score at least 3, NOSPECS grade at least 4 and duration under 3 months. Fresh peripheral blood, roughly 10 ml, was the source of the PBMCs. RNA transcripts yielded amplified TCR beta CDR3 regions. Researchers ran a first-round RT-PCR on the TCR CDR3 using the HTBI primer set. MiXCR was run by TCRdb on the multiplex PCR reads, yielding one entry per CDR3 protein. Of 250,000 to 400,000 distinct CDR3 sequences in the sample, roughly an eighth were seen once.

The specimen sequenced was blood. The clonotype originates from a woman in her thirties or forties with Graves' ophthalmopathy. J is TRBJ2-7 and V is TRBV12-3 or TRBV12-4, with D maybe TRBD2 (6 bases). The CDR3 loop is CASSPSGGYEQYF. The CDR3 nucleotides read TGTGCCAGCAGCCCATCCGGGGGCTACGAGCAGTACTTC.